The clone carrying this T cell receptor (beta chain) was picked up a small number of times. The antigen remains undetermined. The authors ran a second PCR of about 7 to 11 cycles using a sample-barcoded 5' primer and a J-beta primer mix. With 12 random nucleotides, a template-switch adaptor tagged each individual cDNA molecule. TCRdb re-called the 5' RACE reads through MiXCR, storing one row per CDR3 protein. Among about 570,000 distinct CDR3 sequences listed, 27% were seen once. Each sample had at least 6.5 million PBMCs isolated. This specimen comes from a study of blood T cells in healthy people across ages. General study results and limits: PBMCs went unsorted, and a conclusive naive versus antigen-experienced comparison was therefore prevented. Diversity of TCR beta correlated strongly with naive T cell percentage.

The sequence came from a woman aged 70 to 79 in good health. The sequencing sample was made of blood.

As DNA, the CDR3 is TGTGCCAGTAGTATCCAGGGGCCTAATGAAAAACTGTTTTTT. Its translation: CASSIQGPNEKLFF. This sequence joins TRBV19 and TRBJ1-4; tentatively, D is TRBD1 (6 bases). Germline V gives CDR1 LNHDA, CDR2 SQIVND (reference sequence). The length of the CDR3 is 14 residues. V was pared by 3 bases and J by 3 bases, with 8 bases between.